This TCR beta chain was identified in a study of radiation and T cells in renal cell carcinoma. Clones were read by immunoSEQ multiplex PCR, and TCRdb kept only the in-frame ones, dropping some. In the table there are some 130,000 clones, about 88% of which are singletons. This CDR3 spans 15 amino acids. Germline loops: CDR1 LNHDA, CDR2 SQIVND (reference sequence). The V end was cut by 8 bases, the J end by 0 bases, with 11 bases between. Time point denoted: blood 2 weeks post-SBRT. Documented treatment: 15 Gy SBRT to primary tumor, nephrectomy 4 weeks later. Sample: blood, taken from a patient whose treatment included radiotherapy and nephrectomy. The clonotype was recovered from a woman between 70 and 85 years old with renal cell carcinoma. This chain joins TRBV19 and TRBJ2-6, with D tentatively TRBD2 (5 bases). CDR3 sequence: CASDPGYSGANVLTF. The CDR3 DNA follows: TGTGCCAGTGATCCGGGGTACTCTGGGGCCAACGTCCTGACTTTC.